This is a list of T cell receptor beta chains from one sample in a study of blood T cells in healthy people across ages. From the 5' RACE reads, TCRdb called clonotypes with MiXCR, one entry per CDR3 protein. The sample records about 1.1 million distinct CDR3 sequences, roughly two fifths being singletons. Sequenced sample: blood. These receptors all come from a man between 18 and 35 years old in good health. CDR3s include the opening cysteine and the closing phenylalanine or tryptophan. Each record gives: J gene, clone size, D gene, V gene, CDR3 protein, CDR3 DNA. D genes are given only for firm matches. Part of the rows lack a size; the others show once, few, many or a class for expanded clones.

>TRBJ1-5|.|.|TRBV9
CASSVVDGGNQPQHF
TGTGCCAGCAGCGTAGTAGATGGAGGCAATCAGCCCCAGCATTTT
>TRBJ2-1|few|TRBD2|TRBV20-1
CSARTSGGKTYNEQFF
TGCAGTGCTCGGACTAGCGGGGGAAAAACATACAATGAGCAGTTCTTC
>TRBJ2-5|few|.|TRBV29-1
CSVAQANQETQYF
TGCAGCGTTGCACAGGCAAACCAAGAGACCCAGTACTTC
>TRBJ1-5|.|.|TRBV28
CASRYGARNQPQHF
TGTGCCAGCAGGTACGGGGCTAGAAATCAGCCCCAGCATTTT
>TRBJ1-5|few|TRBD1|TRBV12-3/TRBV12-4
CASSLGTGVLGNQPQHF
TGTGCCAGCAGTTTAGGGACAGGGGTTTTGGGCAATCAGCCCCAGCATTTT
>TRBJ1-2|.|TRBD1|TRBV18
CASSPSTGGSDDYTF
TGTGCCAGCTCACCATCGACAGGGGGCAGCGATGACTACACCTTC
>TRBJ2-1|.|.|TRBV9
CASSETRLSYNEQFF
TGTGCCAGCAGCGAAACTAGGCTAAGCTACAATGAGCAGTTCTTC
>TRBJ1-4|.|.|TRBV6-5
CASARGGNFEKLFF
TGTGCCAGCGCGAGGGGAGGGAACTTTGAAAAACTGTTTTTT
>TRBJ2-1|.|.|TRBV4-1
CASSQEGRREQFF
TGCGCCAGCAGCCAAGAGGGGAGGCGTGAGCAGTTCTTC
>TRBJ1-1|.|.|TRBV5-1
CASSLRHLGNEAFF
TGCGCCAGCAGCTTGAGGCATCTGGGTAATGAAGCTTTCTTT
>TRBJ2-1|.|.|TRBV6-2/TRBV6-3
CASSYYRGSLNEQFF
TGTGCCAGCAGTTACTACCGGGGTAGCCTCAATGAGCAGTTCTTC
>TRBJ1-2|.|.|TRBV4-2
CASSQVGPANYGYTF
TGTGCCAGCAGCCAAGTGGGCCCGGCCAACTATGGCTACACCTTC
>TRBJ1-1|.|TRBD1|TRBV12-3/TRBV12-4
CASSLGPGEFRQGSKSTEAFF
TGTGCCAGCAGTTTAGGCCCCGGGGAATTCCGACAGGGAAGCAAGAGCACTGAAGCTTTCTTT
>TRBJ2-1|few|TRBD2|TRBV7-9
CASVGTSGGATNEQFF
TGTGCCAGCGTCGGGACTAGCGGGGGGGCGACCAATGAGCAGTTCTTC
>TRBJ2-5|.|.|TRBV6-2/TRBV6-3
CASGYSKRTQYF
TGTGCCAGCGGTTACTCGAAGCGGACCCAGTACTTC
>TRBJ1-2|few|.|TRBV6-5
CASSADPSRGYTF
TGTGCCAGCAGCGCTGACCCCAGCAGGGGCTACACCTTC
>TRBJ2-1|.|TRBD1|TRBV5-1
CASSPQDRGYNEQFF
TGCGCCAGCAGCCCGCAAGACAGGGGGTACAATGAGCAGTTCTTC
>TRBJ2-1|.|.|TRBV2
CASTEEGSSSYNEQFF
TGTGCCAGCACCGAGGAGGGTTCGAGCTCCTACAATGAGCAGTTCTTC
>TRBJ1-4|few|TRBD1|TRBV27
CASSFSGTGSGKLFF
TGTGCCAGCAGTTTCTCCGGGACAGGGTCCGGAAAACTGTTTTTT
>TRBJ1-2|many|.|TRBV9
CASSVAGNYGYTF
TGTGCCAGCAGCGTGGCAGGGAACTATGGCTACACCTTC
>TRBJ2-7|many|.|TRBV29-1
CSAKRDYEQYF
TGCAGCGCAAAACGGGATTACGAGCAGTACTTC
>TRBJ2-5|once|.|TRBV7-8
CASSLEEVPEQYF
TGTGCCAGCAGCTTAGAAGAAGTCCCTGAGCAGTACTTC
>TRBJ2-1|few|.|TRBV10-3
CAITLDRLRGDEQFF
TGTGCCATCACCCTGGACCGGCTTCGAGGGGATGAGCAGTTCTTC
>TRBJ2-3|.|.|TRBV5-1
CASSLVPTGVASLHTDTQYF
TGCGCCAGCAGCTTGGTTCCCACCGGGGTAGCAAGCCTACACACAGATACGCAGTATTTT
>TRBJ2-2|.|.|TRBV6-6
CASSYRDAGELFF
TGTGCCAGCAGTTACAGGGACGCCGGGGAGCTGTTTTTT
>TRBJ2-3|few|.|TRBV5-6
CASSFGGRADTQYF
TGTGCCAGCAGCTTTGGGGGGCGCGCAGATACGCAGTATTTT
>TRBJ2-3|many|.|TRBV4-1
CASSPPWADTQYF
TGCGCCAGCAGCCCCCCTTGGGCAGATACGCAGTATTTT
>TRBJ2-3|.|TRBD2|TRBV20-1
CSAEPGLAETDTQYF
TGCAGTGCTGAACCCGGACTAGCGGAAACAGATACGCAGTATTTT
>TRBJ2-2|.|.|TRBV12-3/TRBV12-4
CASSPGPRAPANTGELFF
TGTGCCAGCAGTCCTGGGCCCCGGGCTCCTGCGAACACCGGGGAGCTGTTTTTT
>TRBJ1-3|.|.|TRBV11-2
CASSLDGLTADGNTIYF
TGTGCCAGCAGCTTAGATGGCTTGACAGCGGATGGAAACACCATATATTTT
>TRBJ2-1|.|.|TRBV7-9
CASSSKKTETHTWDERFF
TGTGCCAGCAGCTCCAAAAAGACTGAGACACACACCTGGGATGAGCGGTTCTTC
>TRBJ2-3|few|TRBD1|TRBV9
CASSRTGVDTQYF
TGTGCCAGCTCAAGGACAGGGGTCGATACGCAGTATTTT
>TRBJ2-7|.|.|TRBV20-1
CSARDRRQGGTEQYF
TGCAGTGCTAGAGATCGTCGCCAGGGGGGGACCGAGCAGTACTTC
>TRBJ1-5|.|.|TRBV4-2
CASSQDGVPGGQPQHF
TGTGCCAGCAGCCAAGATGGGGTACCCGGGGGACAGCCCCAGCATTTT
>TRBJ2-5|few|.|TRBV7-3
CASSFGLNQETQYF
TGTGCCAGCAGCTTTGGACTGAATCAAGAGACCCAGTACTTC
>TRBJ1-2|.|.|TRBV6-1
CASSENPGGNYGYTF
TGTGCCAGCAGTGAAAACCCCGGGGGAAACTATGGCTACACCTTC
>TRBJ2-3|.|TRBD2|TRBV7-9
CASSSAGGDTQYF
TGTGCCAGCAGCTCCGCGGGAGGCGATACGCAGTATTTT
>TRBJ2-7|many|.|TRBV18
CASSPMATQPYEQYF
TGTGCCAGCTCACCTATGGCCACACAACCTTACGAGCAGTACTTC
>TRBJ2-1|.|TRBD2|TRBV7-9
CAGSRLAGGHNEQFF
TGTGCCGGCAGTAGACTAGCGGGGGGTCACAATGAGCAGTTCTTC
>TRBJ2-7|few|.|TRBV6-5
CASSRTDYEQYF
TGTGCCAGCAGTCGGACAGATTACGAGCAGTACTTC
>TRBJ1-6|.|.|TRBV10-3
CAISELGQGSPLHF
TGTGCCATCAGTGAATTGGGTCAGGGATCACCCCTCCACTTT
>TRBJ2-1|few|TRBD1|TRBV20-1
CSATGQGGFYNEQFF
TGCAGTGCTACGGGACAGGGGGGATTCTACAATGAGCAGTTCTTC
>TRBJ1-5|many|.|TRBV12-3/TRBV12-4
CASSLTENQPQHF
TGTGCCAGCAGTTTGACCGAGAATCAGCCCCAGCATTTT
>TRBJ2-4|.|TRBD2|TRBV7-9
CASSLVLAGGRAKNIQYF
TGTGCCAGCAGCTTAGTATTGGCGGGGGGTCGAGCCAAAAACATTCAGTACTTC
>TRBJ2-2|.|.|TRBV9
CASSVVRNTGELFF
TGTGCCAGCAGCGTAGTCAGGAACACCGGGGAGCTGTTTTTT
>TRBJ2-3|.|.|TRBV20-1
CSADSGGTDTQYF
TGCAGTGCCGATAGTGGGGGCACAGATACGCAGTATTTT
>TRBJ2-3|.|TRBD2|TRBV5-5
CASSLLAGIITDTQYF
TGTGCCAGCAGCTTACTAGCGGGGATCATCACAGATACGCAGTATTTT
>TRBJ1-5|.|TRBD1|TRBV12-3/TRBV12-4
CASSSSAGGTGNQPQHF
TGTGCCAGCAGTTCTTCTGCCGGTGGGACAGGGAATCAGCCCCAGCATTTT
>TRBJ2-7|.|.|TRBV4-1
CASSQDPQGGYNEQYF
TGCGCCAGCAGCCAAGATCCGCAGGGGGGCTACAATGAGCAGTACTTC
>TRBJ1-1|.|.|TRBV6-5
CASSDRDINTEAFF
TGTGCCAGCAGTGACCGGGACATCAACACTGAAGCTTTCTTT
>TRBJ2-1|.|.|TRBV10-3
CAISEMGGERDNEQFF
TGTGCCATCAGTGAGATGGGCGGGGAACGAGACAATGAGCAGTTCTTC
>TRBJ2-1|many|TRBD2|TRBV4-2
CASSLGGLGNEQFF
TGTGCCAGCAGCCTAGGGGGACTAGGTAATGAGCAGTTCTTC
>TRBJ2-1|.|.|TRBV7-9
CASSPRVNNEQFF
TGTGCCAGCAGCCCCCGCGTTAACAATGAGCAGTTCTTC
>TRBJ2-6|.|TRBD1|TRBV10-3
CAISESWGQHISGANALTF
TGTGCCATCAGTGAGTCATGGGGACAGCACATCTCTGGGGCCAACGCCCTGACTTTC
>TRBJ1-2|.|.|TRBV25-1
CAGSDTPFYGYTF
TGTGCCGGCAGTGATACACCTTTCTATGGCTACACCTTC